The next 11 T cell receptor beta chains were all read from a single sample in a study of CD8 T cells in Susac syndrome. Random hexamers were used to reverse transcribe the RNA input (roughly 0.5 to 1 ug). Each CDR3 protein gets one entry after TCRdb re-called the immunoSEQ multiplex PCR reads with MiXCR. The table records approximately 190,000 distinct CDR3 sequences, approximately 95% of them present only once. The sequencing input was CD8+ T cells from PBMCs. These receptors were obtained from a human donor with Susac syndrome.

This clonotype was seen a few times. J is TRBJ1-2 and V is TRBV27, with D possibly matching TRBD1 (6 bases). The V gene lost 2 bases and the J gene lost 4 bases, with 8 bases spanning the gap. This CDR3 comprises 13 residues. Germline V lookup: CDR1 MNHEY, CDR2 SMNVEV (reference sequence). Here the CDR3 reads CASSLRGTYGYTF. For the CDR3, the DNA is TGTGCCAGCAGTTTAAGGGGGACCTATGGCTACACCTTC.

The chain employs TRBV7-3 and TRBJ2-3; 12 bases are a match to TRBD2. Germline V lookup: CDR1 SGHTA, CDR2 FQGTGA. V dropped 5 bases and J dropped 6; count of bases not matched to a gene: 3. CDR3 length: 14 amino acids. CDR3 coding DNA: TGTGCCAGCAGCCTTGGGACTAGCGGGGATACGCAGTATTTT. This sequence encodes CASSLGTSGDTQYF.

The CDR3 nucleotides read TGTGCCAGCTCACGGGGACAGAACTACGAGCAGTACTTC. It codes for CASSRGQNYEQYF. V and J are TRBV18 and TRBJ2-7; 7 nucleotides line up with TRBD1. The V gene end was trimmed by 4 bases and the J gene end by 3 bases; junction bases not matched to a gene: 3. The CDR3 runs 13 residues. CDR1 KGHSH and CDR2 LQKENI come from the germline V gene.

The gene calls are TRBV12-3 or TRBV12-4 and TRBJ1-2; 10 bases align to TRBD1. J was trimmed by 14 bases and V by 5 bases; bases with no gene match: 14. The CDR3 has 14 amino acids. DNA of the CDR3: TGTGCCAGCAGTCCCAATTCCGGGACAGGGGTCTTAACCTTC. This sequence encodes CASSPNSGTGVLTF.

V gene TRBV28 combines with J gene TRBJ1-2, with TRBD1 matching over 9 bases. Per germline, CDR1 MDHEN and CDR2 SYDVKM. This CDR3 comprises 14 residues. The J segment lost 6 bases and the V segment lost 5 bases, leaving 7 bases of the junction unmatched. The CDR3 DNA reads as TGTGCCAGCAGTGTCGGACAGGGGAAGGATGGCTACACCTTC. Translated, it gives CASSVGQGKDGYTF.

The chain joins TRBV5-1 to TRBJ1-3; 7 positions agree with TRBD1. The V segment lost 4 bases and the J segment 3 bases; nucleotides outside the gene matches: 1. From germline, CDR1 is SGHRS and CDR2 YFSETQ. The CDR3 has 13 residues. The CDR3: CASSQGDGNTIYF. CDR3 coding DNA: TGCGCCAGCAGCCAGGGGGATGGAAACACCATATATTTT. Full variable domain (outside the CDR3, taken from reference TRBV5-1 and TRBJ1-3): KAGVTQTPRYLIKTRGQQVTLSCSPISGHRSVSWYQQTPGQGLQFLFEYFSETQRNKGNFPGRFSGRQFSNSRSEMNVSTLELGDSALYLCASSQGDGNTIYFGEGSWLTVV.

The chain has TRBV3-1 and TRBJ2-1; a weak D match, TRBD1 (5 bases). Germline V lookup: CDR1 LGHDT, CDR2 YNNKEL (reference sequence). V lost 5 bases and J lost 2, with 16 bases in between. The CDR3 contains 16 residues. Here the CDR3 reads CASSSDTNRAYNEQFF. In DNA form, the CDR3 reads TGTGCCAGCAGCTCGGACACCAATAGGGCCTACAATGAGCAGTTCTTC.

The chain joins TRBV2 to TRBJ1-5, with D unclear. CDR3 size: 13 residues. V shed 6 bases and J shed 7 bases, with 13 bases lying between them. Germline lookup yields CDR1 SNHLY and CDR2 FYNNEI. The CDR3 here is CASSVAGRQPQHF. DNA of the CDR3: TGTGCCAGCAGCGTAGCAGGTCGACAGCCCCAGCATTTT.

The V call is TRBV28, the J call TRBJ2-5; 9 positions agree with TRBD1. V dropped 2 bases and J dropped 2; count of bases not matched to a gene: 9. Germline V CDR1 and CDR2: MDHEN, SYDVKM. The CDR3 is 17 residues long. CDR3 sequence: CASSLPSSGTGQETQYF. CDR3 bases: TGTGCCAGCAGTTTACCTTCTTCCGGGACAGGGCAAGAGACCCAGTACTTC.

The chain combines TRBV3-1 with TRBJ2-7, with TRBD1 matching over 7 bases. The CDR3 covers 16 residues. The trim removed 0 bases at V and 0 bases at J, leaving 5 bases unmatched. Germline assignment: CDR1 LGHDT and CDR2 YNNKEL (reference sequence). DNA of the CDR3: TGTGCCAGCAGCCAAGAGACAGGGATCCTCTCCTACGAGCAGTACTTC. Translation gives CASSQETGILSYEQYF.

This chain connects TRBV20-1 to TRBJ2-1, with 7 bases matching TRBD1. Trimming cost V 6 bases and J 4 bases; bases outside gene matches: 15. The germline CDR1 and CDR2 sequences are DFQATT and SNEGSKA (reference sequence). The CDR3 contains 16 residues. Written as DNA, the CDR3 is TGCAGTGCCAATAAACCAGACAGGGCCTATTACAATGAGCAGTTCTTC. Translation: CSANKPDRAYYNEQFF.